This T cell receptor (beta chain) was observed in a study of T cells in Graves' hyperthyroidism and ophthalmopathy. About the research overall: Initial diagnosis, before any treatment, was when peripheral blood was collected. Study-wide findings and caveats: Most expanded thyroid clonotypes above 0.001 recurred in blood. The model anticipated ophthalmopathy a median approximately 6.6 months pre-onset.

What was amplified from RNA transcripts were TCR beta CDR3 regions. The TCR CDR3 first-round RT-PCR relied on the HTBI primer set. From the multiplex PCR reads, TCRdb called clonotypes with MiXCR, one entry per CDR3 protein. The repertoire has approximately 420,000 distinct CDR3 sequences, 15% of them found once; the top ten carry 30% to 35%. Germline V gene sequence: CDR1 MGHRA, CDR2 YSYEKL. The trim removed 4 bases at V and 7 bases at J, leaving 10 bases unmatched. This CDR3 is 17 amino acids long. A word on this clonotype: What it binds is unknown.

The specimen sequenced was blood. The receptor's source is a woman aged 30 to 39 with Graves' hyperthyroidism. V gene TRBV4-1 combines with J gene TRBJ2-2, with 12 bases identical to TRBD2. In DNA, the CDR3 is TGCGCCAGCAGCCTAAGACTAGCGGGAGCCCCGAACGGGGAGCTGTTTTTT. Translated: CASSLRLAGAPNGELFF.